A single sample is the source of the 32 T cell receptor beta chains below, sequenced in a study of response to subunit inactivated influenza vaccine listed by TCRdb under 2018. Libraries came from RT-PCR. The reads were generated on an Illumina HiSeq 2500. Using fastp trimming at Q25 and MiXCR clonotype assembly, TCRdb reanalyzed the public sequencing data and kept in-frame beta chains. Every entry covers one CDR3 protein and lists the most common genes and DNA from its rows. This sample lists around 570,000 distinct CDR3 sequences; around 11% were detected once. The biggest ten clones account for approximately 11% of the sample. These data were likewise used in another study, on T cells expressing NK-cell markers. The second paper states: 5'RACE template switching, by which a universal primer site and unique molecular identifiers were added, was used to make TCR beta cDNA libraries.

The source was PBMCs from blood, collected on the day of vaccination. Source of these receptors: a man aged 45-65 years who received an inactivated influenza vaccine. Donor details come from another sample of the same person, matched by shared clones.

In this sample, this clonotype turned up many times. The chain links TRBV27 to TRBJ1-5; D not certain. The CDR3 contains 17 residues. Germline V gene data show CDR1 as MNHEY and CDR2 as SMNVEV (reference sequence). Trimming shortened V by 5 bases and J by 0 bases, and 17 bases separated the two germline ends. The CDR3 sequence: CASSPTGRSYSNQPQHF. CDR3 in DNA: TGTGCCAGCAGTCCGACCGGACGGTCTTATAGCAATCAGCCCCAGCATTTT.

This clonotype occurred many times. The chain recombines TRBV20-1 with TRBJ1-4; 8 bases map to TRBD1. Germline CDR1 DFQATT, CDR2 SNEGSKA (reference sequence). V dropped 0 bases and J dropped 4; count of bases not matched to a gene: 10. This CDR3 region has 17 residues. The CDR3 DNA is TGCAGTGCTAGAGATGTCTTCGGGGGACAGGTTAATGAAAAACTGTTTTTT. Amino acids: CSARDVFGGQVNEKLFF.

In this sample, this clonotype turned up many times. The V and J genes are TRBV29-1 and TRBJ2-3; TRBD2 aligns across 12 bases. Germline V gene sequence: CDR1 SQVTM, CDR2 ANQGSEA. With 2 bases clipped from V and 3 bases from J, the junction kept 9 bases outside the gene matches. This CDR3 contains 17 residues. The DNA of the CDR3 is TGCAGCGTTGAACTCTCACTTGGACTAGCGGGGACAGATACGCAGTATTTT. Residues: CSVELSLGLAGTDTQYF.

This clonotype was observed a handful of times. The chain carries TRBV29-1 and TRBJ2-3; no clear D gene. Looked up from germline, CDR1 is SQVTM and CDR2 is ANQGSEA. Trimming left V 3 bases short and J 4 bases short, with 11 bases between. The length of the CDR3 is 13 residues. CDR3: CSVEGRLADTQYF. For the CDR3, the DNA is TGCAGCGTTGAGGGCCGACTGGCAGATACGCAGTATTTT.

This clonotype has a handful of counts. V gene TRBV12-3 or TRBV12-4 combines with J gene TRBJ2-7, with D possibly being TRBD1 or TRBD2 (5 bases each). The CDR3 runs 18 residues. The V end was cut by 0 bases, the J end by 3 bases, with 21 bases between. In DNA form, the CDR3 reads TGTGCCAGCAGTTTAGCGTATAAGCTCCGGGACGGACACTACGAGCAGTACTTC. Translating gives CASSLAYKLRDGHYEQYF.

Concerning this clonotype itself: This CDR3 fails to terminate in the conserved phenylalanine or tryptophan, so it likely reflects a read error. This chain links TRBV10-3 with TRBJ2-2, with TRBD2 matching 8 bases. The junction had 19 bases not matched to a gene; V was cut back by 6 bases and J by 7 bases. The CDR3 spans 18 residues. CDR1 and CDR2 from the germline V gene are ENHRY and SYGVKD. The CDR3 DNA follows: TGTGCCATCAGGTCCTGGGTTAATAGCGGGACTTTCGGCGGGGAGCTGTTTTAT. This codes for CAIRSWVNSGTFGGELFY.

In its sample, this clonotype was seen a few times. The CDR3 DNA sequence: TGTGCCAGCAGCCCCGCGGGCGGCGGAAACATTCAGTACTTC. It specifies CASSPAGGGNIQYF. The chain combines TRBV6-1 with TRBJ2-4; D is perhaps TRBD2 (5 bases). The CDR3 consists of 14 residues. Germline values: CDR1 MNHNS, CDR2 SASEGT. Trimming cost V 6 bases and J 6 bases, with 15 bases left between them.

The V gene is TRBV20-1, the J gene TRBJ1-2, with 8 bases that match TRBD1. The CDR3 has 13 amino acids. Germline V lookup: CDR1 DFQATT, CDR2 SNEGSKA (reference sequence). V lost 3 bases and J lost 4; bases outside the gene matches: 4. The chain's CDR3 is CSASMDRVYGYTF. The CDR3 coding sequence is TGCAGTGCTAGCATGGACAGGGTCTATGGCTACACCTTC.

The chain joins TRBV5-5 to TRBJ2-3, with a tentative D call TRBD2 (6 bases). The CDR3 sequence is 16 residues long. V was cut by 1 base and J by 0 bases, with 12 bases left in between. The germline gives CDR1 SGHKS, CDR2 YYEKEE (reference sequence). CDR3: CASSLRPGVSTDTQYF. Written as DNA, the CDR3 is TGTGCCAGCAGCTTGCGCCCGGGAGTGAGCACAGATACGCAGTATTTT.

In this sample, this clonotype turned up a few times. The gene calls are TRBV4-3 and TRBJ2-7, with D hard to call. V gave up 0 bases and J gave up 2 bases, with 8 bases separating them. CDR1 and CDR2 (germline): LGHNA, YSLEER. The CDR3 spans 14 residues. The CDR3 protein is CASSQDEQTYEQYF. The CDR3 region has the DNA TGCGCCAGCAGCCAAGATGAACAGACCTACGAGCAGTACTTC.

This clonotype was detected ten times or more. V is TRBV6-1 and J is TRBJ1-4; possible D gene TRBD1, 5 bases. Germline V gene lookup returns CDR1 MNHNS and CDR2 SASEGT. This CDR3 spans 14 amino acids. V shed 6 bases and J shed 8 bases, with 16 bases lying between them. The CDR3: CASSQGLIGEKLFF. DNA of the CDR3: TGTGCCAGCAGCCAGGGCCTTATCGGGGAAAAACTGTTTTTT.

This clonotype was counted at least ten times. The CDR3 region is CASSLSGTGFLYGYTF. DNA of the CDR3: TGTGCCAGCAGTTTGTCAGGGACTGGGTTCCTTTATGGCTACACCTTC. The chain joins TRBV28 to TRBJ1-2; possibly TRBD1 for D (5 bases). The CDR3 is 16 amino acids. Trimming removed 3 bases from V and 5 bases from J, with 19 bases in between. Germline V gene lookup returns CDR1 MDHEN and CDR2 SYDVKM.

This clonotype turned up a few times. The chain combines TRBV30 with TRBJ2-4; D is possibly TRBD2 (6 bases). The length of the CDR3 is 15 residues. V lost 5 bases to trimming and J lost 1 base, with 15 bases between them. CDR1 and CDR2 from the germline V gene are GTSNPN and SVGIG (reference sequence). As DNA, the CDR3 is TGTGCCTGGGGCTCGGGGGAACTGGCCAAAAACATTCAGTACTTC. The encoded protein is CAWGSGELAKNIQYF. Variable domain in full (rest from reference TRBV30 and TRBJ2-4): SQTIHQWPATLVQPVGSPLSLECTVEGTSNPNLYWYRQAAGRGLQLLFYSVGIGQISSEVPQNLSASRPQDRQFILSSKKLLLSDSGFYLCAWGSGELAKNIQYFGAGTRLSVL.

This clonotype was seen at least ten times. DNA of the CDR3: TGTGCCAGCAGCCAGGCGGGACCCCTAGCCAAAAACATTCAGTACTTC. Its protein product is CASSQAGPLAKNIQYF. The V and J genes are TRBV4-2 and TRBJ2-4; weak D call: TRBD2 (6 bases). Deletions cut 3 bases from V and 0 bases from J, with 12 bases between. Per germline, CDR1 LGHNA and CDR2 YNFKEQ. CDR3 length: 16 residues.

The chain links TRBV7-9 to TRBJ2-7; weak D call: TRBD2 (5 bases). The CDR3 is made up of 14 amino acids. Germline V gene lookup returns CDR1 SEHNR and CDR2 FQNEAQ (reference sequence). The ends were cut back, 1 base at V and 2 bases at J, with 9 bases in the middle. The CDR3, as DNA: TGTGCCAGCAGCTTAGGGGAGCAGGCCTACGAGCAGTACTTC. Its translation is CASSLGEQAYEQYF. Using reference TRBV7-9 and TRBJ2-7 for the parts outside the CDR3, the full variable domain is DTGVSQNPRHKITKRGQNVTFRCDPISEHNRLYWYRQTLGQGPEFLTYFQNEAQLEKSRLLSDRFSAERPKGSFSTLEIQRTEQGDSAMYLCASSLGEQAYEQYFGPGTRLTVT.

This clonotype has just a few counts. This chain joins TRBV6-5 and TRBJ1-1; D gene uncertain. CDR1 and CDR2 (germline): MNHEY, SVGAGI. Trimming pared 1 base from V and 2 bases from J, leaving 8 bases between. The CDR3 has 14 amino acids. CDR3 nucleotide sequence: TGTGCCAGCAGTTACTTAGGCCGAAACACTGAAGCTTTCTTT. Protein sequence: CASSYLGRNTEAFF.

This clonotype was picked up a small number of times. V is TRBV15 and J is TRBJ1-2; D is unresolved. Looked up from germline, CDR1 is LNHNV and CDR2 is YYDKDF (reference sequence). V was clipped by 4 bases and J by 5 bases, with 23 bases between them. The CDR3 covers 17 residues. This CDR3 is CATSTSHSAGFRYGYTF. CDR3 coding DNA: TGTGCCACCAGCACTAGCCACTCAGCGGGGTTCCGGTATGGCTACACCTTC. The variable domain in full, completed from reference TRBV15 and TRBJ1-2, reads DAMVIQNPRYQVTQFGKPVTLSCSQTLNHNVMYWYQQKSSQAPKLLFHYYDKDFNNEADTPDNFQSRRPNTSFCFLDIRSPGLGDTAMYLCATSTSHSAGFRYGYTFGSGTRLTVV.

The chain links TRBV20-1 to TRBJ1-1, with a tentative D call TRBD1 (5 bases). With 6 bases removed from V and 0 bases from J, the gap between germline ends came to 11 bases. CDR1 is DFQATT and CDR2 is SNEGSKA in the germline V gene (reference sequence). This CDR3 is built from 13 residues. Written as DNA, the CDR3 is TGCAGTGCCGCAAGGGGCATGAACACTGAAGCTTTCTTT. As protein: CSAARGMNTEAFF.

This clonotype has a handful of counts. V is TRBV5-1 and J is TRBJ2-5; 9 bases line up with TRBD1. The CDR3 covers 16 residues. Germline CDR1 reads SGHRS; CDR2 reads YFSETQ. Trimming removed 7 bases from V and 1 base from J; junction bases left unmatched: 11. This chain's CDR3 is CASARTGDKAQETQYF. The CDR3 coding sequence is TGCGCCAGCGCTAGGACAGGGGATAAGGCCCAAGAGACCCAGTACTTC.

This clonotype was found a few times. The chain employs TRBV20-1 and TRBJ2-3, with 8 bases lining up with TRBD2. Germline lookup yields CDR1 DFQATT and CDR2 SNEGSKA (reference sequence). V lost 4 bases, J lost 10 bases, and 10 bases stayed unmatched. The CDR3 covers 13 residues. CDR3 coding DNA: TGCAGTGCTACCCCCCTTGGAGCGGGGGCGCAGTATTTT. Its protein is CSATPLGAGAQYF.

This rearrangement joins TRBV7-6 to TRBJ2-7, with a weak D call TRBD1 (5 bases). The germline V and J ends were trimmed by 5 bases and 4 bases, with 9 bases remaining between them. The germline CDR1 and CDR2 sequences are SGHVS and FNYEAQ. The CDR3 contains 12 residues. The CDR3 DNA sequence: TGTGCCAGCAGCAATTCAGGGTACGAGCAGTACTTC. This encodes CASSNSGYEQYF.

This chain links TRBV6-2 or TRBV6-3 with TRBJ2-5; D unclear. Trimming stripped 6 bases from V and 2 bases from J, with 10 bases between. Germline CDR1 is MNHEY and CDR2 is SVGEGT. This CDR3 is built from 13 residues. Here the CDR3 DNA reads TGTGCCAGCAGCACGGACCTGCAAGAGACCCAGTACTTC. This codes for CASSTDLQETQYF.

The chain uses TRBV30 and TRBJ2-2, with TRBD1 matching over 7 bases. Germline CDR1 is GTSNPN and CDR2 is SVGIG (reference sequence). The CDR3 runs to 16 residues. Losses at the gene ends were 2 bases for V and 3 bases for J; bases not matched to a gene: 9. The CDR3 bases are TGTGCCTGGAGTATTACGGGACAGATATACACCGGGGAGCTGTTTTTT. This codes for CAWSITGQIYTGELFF.

The rearrangement joins TRBV9 to TRBJ2-1; 11 positions match TRBD2. Germline V gene data show CDR1 as SGDLS and CDR2 as YYNGEE. J lost 10 bases, V lost 4 bases, and 16 bases had no gene match. The CDR3 consists of 17 residues. This CDR3 reads CASSPRVVAGGYGEQFF. The CDR3 nucleotides are TGTGCCAGCAGCCCGAGAGTGGTAGCGGGAGGGTACGGAGAGCAGTTCTTC. Drawing the rest from reference TRBV9 and TRBJ2-1, the complete variable domain is DSGVTQTPKHLITATGQRVTLRCSPRSGDLSVYWYQQSLDQGLQFLIQYYNGEERAKGNILERFSAQQFPDLHSELNLSSLELGDSALYFCASSPRVVAGGYGEQFFGPGTRLTVL.

This clonotype was seen only a few times. The rearrangement uses TRBV2 and TRBJ2-1, with 14 bases fitting TRBD2. Germline CDR1 is SNHLY and CDR2 is FYNNEI. V shed 6 bases and J 2 bases; nucleotides not matched to a gene: 6. This CDR3 has 17 residues. The CDR3 DNA is TGTGCCAGCAGAGGGACTAGCGGGGGTTCGGCCTACAATGAGCAGTTCTTC. Translation gives CASRGTSGGSAYNEQFF.

In its sample, this clonotype was seen a few times. The V gene is TRBV11-2, the J gene TRBJ2-1; D might be TRBD2 (6 bases). Germline CDR1 and CDR2: SGHAT and FQNNGV. V was cut by 0 bases and J by 8 bases, with 8 bases left in between. The CDR3 spans 13 residues. In DNA, the CDR3 is TGTGCCAGCAGCTTAGAACTAGCCTATGAGCAGTTCTTC. Amino acid sequence: CASSLELAYEQFF.

This clonotype has more than one count but fewer than ten. CDR3 in DNA: TGTGCCAGCAGTGAGGGACTAGCGGACTACGAGCAGTACTTC. Translating it yields CASSEGLADYEQYF. The genes are TRBV2 and TRBJ2-7; 11 bases are shared with TRBD2. Germline CDR1 reads SNHLY; CDR2 reads FYNNEI. The CDR3 consists of 14 residues. V shed 3 bases and J 3 bases; nucleotides not matched to a gene: 1.

This rearrangement joins TRBV10-3 to TRBJ2-3, with 7 bases fitting TRBD1. This CDR3 contains 14 residues. The germline V gene encodes CDR1 ENHRY and CDR2 SYGVKD. V lost 6 bases to trimming and J lost 0 bases; unmatched junction nucleotides: 3. CDR3 in amino acids: CAIRQGPSTDTQYF. The CDR3 DNA reads as TGTGCCATCAGACAGGGGCCAAGCACAGATACGCAGTATTTT.

Ten or more counts support this clonotype. This rearrangement joins TRBV7-9 to TRBJ2-7; a possible D gene is TRBD2 (5 bases). V lost 6 bases and J lost 4, with 19 bases in between. Per germline, CDR1 SEHNR and CDR2 FQNEAQ (reference sequence). The CDR3 contains 15 residues. The CDR3: CASRSGIDGFYEQYF. In DNA form, the CDR3 reads TGTGCCAGCAGATCCGGGATCGACGGATTTTACGAGCAGTACTTC.

Only a few counts were recorded for this clonotype. The chain combines TRBV6-2 or TRBV6-3 with TRBJ1-1; TRBD1 might be the D (5 bases). The germline CDR1 and CDR2 sequences are MNHEY and SVGEGT. V dropped 4 bases and J dropped 8 bases, with 14 bases sitting between them. The CDR3 consists of 13 residues. The CDR3 DNA is TGTGCCAGCAGTTTGGTTGAAGGGGTAGAAGCTTTCTTT. This codes for CASSLVEGVEAFF.

This clonotype was counted between two and nine times. J is TRBJ2-5 and V is TRBV5-1, with TRBD2 identical over 14 bases. The CDR3 consists of 15 residues. Germline lookup yields CDR1 SGHRS and CDR2 YFSETQ. J gave up 5 bases and V 4 bases, and 4 bases lay outside the gene matches. The CDR3 nucleotides are TGCGCCAGCAGCCCATGGACTAGCGGGAGGGAGACCCAGTACTTC. It is translated as CASSPWTSGRETQYF. The entire variable domain, with the rest obtained from reference TRBV5-1 and TRBJ2-5, is as follows: KAGVTQTPRYLIKTRGQQVTLSCSPISGHRSVSWYQQTPGQGLQFLFEYFSETQRNKGNFPGRFSGRQFSNSRSEMNVSTLELGDSALYLCASSPWTSGRETQYFGPGTRLLVL.

The chain recombines TRBV4-2 with TRBJ2-3; tentatively, D is TRBD1 (5 bases). Trimming removed 0 bases at V and 5 bases at J, with 12 bases between. Germline V gives CDR1 LGHNA, CDR2 YNFKEQ. The CDR3 contains 15 residues. This CDR3 reads CASSQDLSRGDTQYF. CDR3 DNA sequence: TGTGCCAGCAGCCAAGATCTCTCAAGGGGAGATACGCAGTATTTT.